This passage covers 26 T cell receptor beta chains from one sample sequenced in a study of shared clonotypes between healthy human individuals. Method: immunoSEQ multiplex PCR; TCRdb's copy keeps in-frame clones and lacks some. The sample records about 2.4 million clones, more than 90% being singletons. The sequencing sample was made of naive CD4+ T cells sorted from blood. Subset here: CD45RA+ positively selected. All receptors come from a man aged 18 to 29 in good health.

The chain is built from TRBV9 and TRBJ2-1, with D possibly matching TRBD2 (5 bases). CDR1 is SGDLS and CDR2 is YYNGEE in the germline V gene. Trimming stripped 0 bases from V and 4 bases from J, with 14 bases between. The CDR3 is made up of 16 amino acids. The CDR3 DNA follows: TGTGCCAGCAGCGTAGGGTTGCGGGCCGGATACAATGAGCAGTTCTTC. The encoded protein is CASSVGLRAGYNEQFF.

This CDR3 reads CASSPGRELQPQHF. The CDR3 coding sequence is TGTGCCAGCAGCCCAGGTAGGGAGCTCCAGCCCCAGCATTTT. The J gene is TRBJ1-5, the V gene TRBV5-5; D ambiguous. Germline V gene lookup returns CDR1 SGHKS and CDR2 YYEKEE (reference sequence). V gave up 4 bases and J gave up 7 bases, with 15 bases separating them. The CDR3 has 14 amino acids. The variable domain in full, with the rest retrieved from reference TRBV5-5 and TRBJ1-5, is DAGVTQSPTHLIKTRGQQVTLRCSPISGHKSVSWYQQVLGQGPQFIFQYYEKEERGRGNFPDRFSARQFPNYSSELNVNALLLGDSALYLCASSPGRELQPQHFGDGTRLSIL.

The chain carries TRBV7-8 and TRBJ2-2; no firm D call. The CDR3 loop spans 15 amino acids. The germline CDR1 and CDR2 sequences are SGHVS and FQNEAQ. V lost 1 base, J lost 4 bases, and 10 bases lay in between. CDR3 nucleotides: TGTGCCAGCAGCTTAGTCGTGACCGGCACCGGGGAGCTGTTTTTT. It translates to CASSLVVTGTGELFF.

The gene calls are TRBV5-6 and TRBJ2-7; TRBD2 agrees at 8 bases. The CDR3 has 15 residues. After removal of 0 bases from V and 5 bases from J, the junction contained 7 bases not matched to a gene. Germline assignment: CDR1 SGHDT and CDR2 YYEEEE. CDR3 residues: CASSLGGLVVHEQYF. CDR3 DNA sequence: TGTGCCAGCAGCTTGGGGGGACTAGTAGTCCACGAGCAGTACTTC.

The V gene is TRBV6-6, the J gene TRBJ1-4; 8 bases line up with TRBD1. V was clipped by 5 bases and J by 5 bases; unmatched bases: 10. The V gene's germline CDR1 is MNHNY and CDR2 SVGAGI (reference sequence). The CDR3 is 16 amino acids. CDR3: CASSGGLRQGNEKLFF. CDR3 nucleotides: TGTGCCAGCAGTGGGGGCCTCCGACAGGGGAATGAAAAACTGTTTTTT.

This chain uses TRBV11-2 with TRBJ2-2; no firm D call. CDR1 is SGHAT, CDR2 FQNNGV, per germline. The germline V and J ends were trimmed by 2 bases and 6 bases, with 4 bases remaining between them. The CDR3 is 12 residues long. The CDR3 region is CASSLIPGELFF. The CDR3 DNA sequence: TGTGCCAGCAGCTTAATTCCCGGGGAGCTGTTTTTT.

The V call is TRBV5-1, the J call TRBJ2-7, with a possible D match to TRBD2 (5 bases). V was cut by 2 bases and J by 2 bases, with 17 bases left in between. CDR3 length equals 16 residues. Germline lookup yields CDR1 SGHRS and CDR2 YFSETQ. CDR3 DNA sequence: TGCGCCAGCAGCTTAACCCCCGCGGCCGGGGCCTACGAGCAGTACTTC. It translates to CASSLTPAAGAYEQYF. The full variable domain, completed using reference TRBV5-1 and TRBJ2-7, is KAGVTQTPRYLIKTRGQQVTLSCSPISGHRSVSWYQQTPGQGLQFLFEYFSETQRNKGNFPGRFSGRQFSNSRSEMNVSTLELGDSALYLCASSLTPAAGAYEQYFGPGTRLTVT.

This clone was seen a handful of times. At one boundary the junction diverges from the germline segment, which might be a read error. Other DNA sequences within the sample encode an identical CDR3. This chain uses TRBV7-7 with TRBJ1-5; D unresolved. The germline V gene has CDR1 SSHAT and CDR2 FNYEAQ (reference sequence). This CDR3 comprises 13 residues. The CDR3 loop is CASSLDRNQPQHF. For the CDR3, the DNA is TGTGCTAGCAGCTTAGATAGGAATCAGCCCCAGCATTTT.

The chain employs TRBV4-3 and TRBJ2-5; 14 positions agree with TRBD2. This CDR3 has 19 amino acids. V lost 1 base, J lost 1 base, and 8 bases stayed unmatched. In germline, CDR1 is LGHNA, CDR2 YSLEER. CDR3 in DNA: TGCGCCAGCAGCCAAGCGGCGACTAGCGGGAGGGCCGGCCAAGAGACCCAGTACTTC. This gives the protein CASSQAATSGRAGQETQYF.

The gene calls are TRBV27 and TRBJ2-3; 10 bases align to TRBD2. The CDR3 covers 16 residues. Germline V gene sequence: CDR1 MNHEY, CDR2 SMNVEV (reference sequence). V lost 2 bases and J lost 4; bases outside the gene matches: 6. The CDR3 protein is CASSLRASGRADTQYF. CDR3 sequence (DNA): TGTGCCAGCAGTTTACGGGCTAGCGGGAGAGCAGATACGCAGTATTTT.

The J gene is TRBJ1-5, the V gene TRBV2; possible D gene TRBD1, 6 bases. Per germline, CDR1 SNHLY and CDR2 FYNNEI. The germline V and J ends were trimmed by 4 bases and 2 bases, with 12 bases remaining between them. CDR3 length equals 15 residues. CDR3 loop: CASSVDSLGNQPQHF. In DNA form, the CDR3 reads TGTGCCAGCAGTGTGGACAGTCTGGGCAATCAGCCCCAGCATTTT.

This sequence joins TRBV27 and TRBJ1-3; D ambiguous. The length of the CDR3 is 15 residues. Trimming cost V 0 bases and J 0 bases, with 6 bases left between them. Germline V lookup: CDR1 MNHEY, CDR2 SMNVEV (reference sequence). CDR3 loop: CASSLSPVSGNTIYF. As DNA, the CDR3 is TGTGCCAGCAGTTTATCCCCAGTCTCTGGAAACACCATATATTTT.

CDR3: CASSLQTSGVGEQFF. The CDR3 bases are TGTGCCAGCAGCTTACAGACTAGCGGGGTGGGTGAGCAGTTCTTC. V usage is TRBV7-2 and J usage is TRBJ2-1, with 11 bases aligning to TRBD2. Germline-derived CDR1 and CDR2 are SGHTA and FQGNSA. The CDR3 totals 15 residues. V shed 2 bases, J shed 9 bases, and the junction held 6 bases outside the gene matches.

V usage is TRBV6-1 and J usage is TRBJ1-6; D not certain. The CDR3 loop spans 14 amino acids. Germline V gene sequence: CDR1 MNHNS, CDR2 SASEGT. The V and J ends lost 3 bases and 5 bases respectively, with 8 bases between them. This CDR3 is CASSDSRDNSPLHF. The CDR3 DNA reads TGTGCCAGCAGTGATTCCAGAGATAATTCACCCCTCCACTTT.

As DNA, the CDR3 is TGTGCCAGCACCAAACCCCCCCCGGACAGGGCTGGCTACACCTTC. Its translation: CASTKPPPDRAGYTF. This rearrangement joins TRBV28 to TRBJ1-2, with 8 bases aligning to TRBD1. The CDR3 runs 15 residues. Germline lookup yields CDR1 MDHEN and CDR2 SYDVKM. Trimming took 7 bases from V and 7 from J; bases not matched to a gene: 14.

This chain joins TRBV4-3 and TRBJ1-2; D call uncertain. V was shortened by 4 bases and J by 8 bases, with 14 bases between the two germline ends. Germline loops: CDR1 LGHNA, CDR2 YSLEER. The CDR3 extends over 13 amino acids. The CDR3 DNA follows: TGCGCCAGCAGCCCTATCTCTTACAGAGGCTACACCTTC. Translating gives CASSPISYRGYTF.

The chain has TRBV30 and TRBJ1-2; D gene ambiguous. Looked up from germline, CDR1 is GTSNPN and CDR2 is SVGIG (reference sequence). V lost 4 bases and J lost 5, with 26 bases in between. CDR3 length equals 17 residues. The CDR3 loop is CAWIDPPIQLLGYGYTF. In DNA form, the CDR3 reads TGTGCCTGGATCGACCCCCCCATACAACTCCTTGGGTATGGCTACACCTTC.

Turning to this clone: This specimen includes other DNA sequences encoding the same CDR3. The chain recombines TRBV19 with TRBJ1-3, with unresolved D. Germline V gives CDR1 LNHDA, CDR2 SQIVND (reference sequence). This CDR3 has 15 amino acids. The ends were cut back, 7 bases at V and 0 bases at J, with 13 bases in the middle. Here the CDR3 reads CASTPGLTSGNTIYF. In DNA, the CDR3 is TGTGCCAGTACCCCAGGCCTCACCTCTGGAAACACCATATATTTT. The variable domain in full, completed from reference TRBV19 and TRBJ1-3, reads DGGITQSPKYLFRKEGQNVTLSCEQNLNHDAMYWYRQDPGQGLRLIYYSQIVNDFQKGDIAEGYSVSREKKESFPLTVTSAQKNPTAFYLCASTPGLTSGNTIYFGEGSWLTVV.

Here the CDR3 DNA reads TGTGCCAGCAGCCCCGGGAGCCCCAATCAGCCCCAGCATTTT. As protein: CASSPGSPNQPQHF. The rearrangement links TRBV7-2 to TRBJ1-5; unclear D gene. The CDR3 is 14 residues long. V was shortened by 5 bases and J by 3 bases, with 11 bases between the two germline ends. Per the germline V gene, CDR1 is SGHTA and CDR2 is FQGNSA.

The chain carries TRBV7-2 and TRBJ2-4; D remains unclear. Germline V lookup: CDR1 SGHTA, CDR2 FQGNSA. V was trimmed by 1 base and J by 0 bases, leaving 7 bases between them. CDR3 length equals 15 residues. CDR3 in DNA: TGTGCCAGCAGCTTAGAGCTATTAGCCAAAAACATTCAGTACTTC. Translating gives CASSLELLAKNIQYF.

This clone has more than one count but fewer than ten. The rearrangement joins TRBV5-6 to TRBJ1-1; D gene unclear. Germline-derived CDR1 and CDR2 are SGHDT and YYEEEE. The CDR3 consists of 13 residues. V lost 2 bases, J lost 1 base, and 6 bases lay in between. Here the CDR3 reads CASSLFRNTEAFF. CDR3 DNA sequence: TGTGCCAGCAGCTTATTCAGGAACACTGAAGCTTTCTTT.

This chain's CDR3 is CAISDRGSGVQETQYF. DNA of the CDR3: TGTGCCATCAGTGATCGAGGTAGCGGAGTTCAAGAGACCCAGTACTTC. The rearrangement uses TRBV10-3 and TRBJ2-5; D might be TRBD2 (6 bases). Germline values: CDR1 ENHRY, CDR2 SYGVKD. V dropped 3 bases and J dropped 2 bases, with 16 bases sitting between them. The CDR3 has 16 residues.

This clone showed up just once. This chain uses TRBV5-1 with TRBJ2-1; D could derive from TRBD1 or TRBD2 (5 bases each). The CDR3 loop spans 16 amino acids. V was pared by 4 bases and J by 2 bases, with 16 bases between. Germline assignment: CDR1 SGHRS and CDR2 YFSETQ. The CDR3 is CASSVLRDAAYNEQFF. Here the CDR3 DNA reads TGCGCCAGCAGCGTACTCCGGGACGCGGCCTACAATGAGCAGTTCTTC.

Of note for this clone: The sample contains more than one DNA sequence encoding this CDR3. The V call is TRBV27, the J call TRBJ1-5; D call uncertain. This CDR3 spans 14 amino acids. Germline assignment: CDR1 MNHEY and CDR2 SMNVEV (reference sequence). V shed 3 bases and J shed 2 bases, with 8 bases lying between them. The CDR3 region is CASSFGVGNQPQHF. In nucleotides, the CDR3 is TGTGCCAGCAGTTTCGGGGTTGGCAATCAGCCCCAGCATTTT.

The chain couples TRBV28 to TRBJ2-7; D may be TRBD1 (5 bases). Deletions cut 2 bases from V and 7 bases from J, with 18 bases between. CDR3 length equals 15 residues. Per the germline V gene, CDR1 is MDHEN and CDR2 is SYDVKM. CDR3 bases: TGTGCCAGCAGTTTAGGGGTCGGGCAGGGTAGGGAGCAGTACTTC. It codes for CASSLGVGQGREQYF.

This chain connects TRBV28 to TRBJ2-5; 9 bases fit TRBD1. The germline V gene encodes CDR1 MDHEN and CDR2 SYDVKM. The CDR3 length is 15 residues. V lost 3 bases, J lost 3 bases, and 5 bases stayed unmatched. The CDR3 region is CASSLDRGGEETQYF. The CDR3 DNA reads TGTGCCAGCAGTTTGGACAGGGGAGGGGAAGAGACCCAGTACTTC.